Described below is a single TCR beta chain sequence and its context. The antigen remains unidentified. Constant-segment primers served in 5'RACE that generated TCR alpha and TCR beta cDNA libraries bearing sample barcodes and UMIs. In TCRdb, the 5' RACE reads were re-called with MiXCR into one record per CDR3 protein. The sample contains about 310,000 distinct CDR3 sequences, 15% to 20% of which appear only once. The record originates from a study of T-cell memory formation after mild COVID-19. Study as a whole: TCR clusters were largely donor specific. Overall study results and limits: Contracting clones, day 15 to 85, had balanced CD4/CD8, and later expanders favored CD4+.

V gave up 4 bases and J gave up 7 bases; unmatched junction bases: 18. CDR3 length: 19 residues. CDR1 and CDR2 from the germline V gene are SGHRS and YFSETQ. What was sequenced was PBMCs or a T cell subset sorted from them (not recorded which). The chain is built from TRBV5-1 and TRBJ1-5, with 12 bases matching TRBD1. This TCR was sampled from a man in his late teens or twenties who had mild COVID-19 (a few samples of this study predate the infection). Cell type and time point are not known. This CDR3 reads CASSPGTGGFPPAGQPQHF. The CDR3, as DNA: TGCGCCAGCAGCCCTGGGACAGGGGGCTTTCCCCCGGCCGGGCAGCCCCAGCATTTT.